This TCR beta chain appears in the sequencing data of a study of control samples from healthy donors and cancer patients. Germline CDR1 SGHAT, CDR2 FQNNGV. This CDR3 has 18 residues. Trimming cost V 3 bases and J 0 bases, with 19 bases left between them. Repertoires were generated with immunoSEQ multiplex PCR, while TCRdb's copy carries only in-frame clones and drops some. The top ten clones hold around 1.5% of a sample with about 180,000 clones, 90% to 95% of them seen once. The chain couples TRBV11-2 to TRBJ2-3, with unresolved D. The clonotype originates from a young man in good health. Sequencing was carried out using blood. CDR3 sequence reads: CASSFLRLLTPSTDTQYF. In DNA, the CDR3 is TGTGCCAGCAGCTTCCTACGACTTCTTACCCCTAGCACAGATACGCAGTATTTT.